This record looks at one T cell receptor beta chain sequence and its context. Its antigen is still unknown. Per the germline V gene, CDR1 is SGHTS and CDR2 is YDEGEE. The CDR3 has 17 residues. Trimming stripped 3 bases from V and 2 bases from J, with 18 bases between. Study donors comprised healthy, HIV-negative adults devoid of recent acute infection or vaccination. This record belongs to a study of shared clonotypes between healthy human individuals. Study findings and constraints: As a rule, naive subsets had a larger estimated richness than memory subsets.

Every subset's genomic DNA went evenly onto several immunoSEQ plates. Study processing details: Junction-only sequences produced by ImmunoSEQ had no quality scores, so filtering differed. TCRdb's copy holds only in-frame clones and misses some; the assay was immunoSEQ multiplex PCR. V and J calls and clone size are given by that table; D and trimming were obtained from the DNA. There are some 1.5 million clones in the sample; about 96% occur only once, and roughly 1.2% lies in the top ten. The sequenced material came from naive CD4+ T cells sorted from blood. The subset: CD45RA+ positively selected. The V gene is TRBV5-8, the J gene TRBJ2-1; a weak D match, TRBD2 (6 bases). This clonotype originated in a man younger than 45 in good health. The CDR3 DNA reads as TGTGCCAGCAGCTACCGTGTTGGGGCGGGACCCTACAATGAGCAGTTCTTC. This codes for CASSYRVGAGPYNEQFF.